This TCR beta chain originates from a study of a mutant IDH1 vaccine in newly diagnosed glioma. Time point of the sample: week 47, end of study. Topical imiquimod was applied with each vaccine dose, which held 300 ug of mutant IDH1 20-mer peptide. The data were produced by immunoSEQ multiplex PCR, yet TCRdb's version contains in-frame clones alone and is incomplete. The sample has tens of thousands of clones, around 84% seen once; the top ten hold around 4%. Note on this clone: Its target is not known.

The CDR3 has 14 amino acids. The V gene lost 6 bases and the J gene lost 7 bases, with 18 bases spanning the gap. Germline loops: CDR1 SQVTM, CDR2 ANQGSEA. The TCR comes from a woman in her twenties or thirties with glioma. Some clones in this sample may be carry-over from other donors' samples. The chain couples TRBV29-1 to TRBJ1-4; D call uncertain. The specimen was PBMCs, collected from a glioma patient whose treatment included an IDH1 peptide vaccine. The CDR3 DNA is TGCAGCGTAGAGAAGCGGCAAGTGGGTGAAAAACTGTTTTTT. It is translated as CSVEKRQVGEKLFF.